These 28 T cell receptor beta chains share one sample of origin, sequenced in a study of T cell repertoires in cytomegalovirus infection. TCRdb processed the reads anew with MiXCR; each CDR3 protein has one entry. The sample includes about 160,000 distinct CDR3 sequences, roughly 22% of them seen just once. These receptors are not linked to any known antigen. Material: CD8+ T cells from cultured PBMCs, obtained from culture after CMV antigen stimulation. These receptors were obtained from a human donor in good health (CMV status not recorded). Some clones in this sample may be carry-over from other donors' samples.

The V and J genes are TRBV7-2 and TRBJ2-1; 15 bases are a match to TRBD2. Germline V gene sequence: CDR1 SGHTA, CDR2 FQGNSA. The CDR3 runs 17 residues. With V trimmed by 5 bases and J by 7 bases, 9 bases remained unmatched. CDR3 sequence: CASSPRTSGGASNEQFF. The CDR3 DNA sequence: TGTGCCAGCAGCCCCCGGACTAGCGGGGGGGCCTCGAATGAGCAGTTCTTC.

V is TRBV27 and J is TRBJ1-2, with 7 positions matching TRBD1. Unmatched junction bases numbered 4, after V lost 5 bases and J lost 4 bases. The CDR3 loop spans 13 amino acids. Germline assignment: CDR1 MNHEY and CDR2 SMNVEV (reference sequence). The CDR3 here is CASSGDSPYGYTF. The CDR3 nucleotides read TGTGCCAGCAGTGGGGACAGTCCCTATGGCTACACCTTC.

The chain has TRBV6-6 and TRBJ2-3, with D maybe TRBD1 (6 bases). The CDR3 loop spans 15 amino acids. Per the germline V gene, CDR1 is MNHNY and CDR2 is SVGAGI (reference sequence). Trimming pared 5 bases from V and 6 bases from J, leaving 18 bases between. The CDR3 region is CASSIAGVLGDTQYF. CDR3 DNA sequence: TGTGCCAGCAGTATTGCAGGGGTTCTAGGTGATACGCAGTATTTT.

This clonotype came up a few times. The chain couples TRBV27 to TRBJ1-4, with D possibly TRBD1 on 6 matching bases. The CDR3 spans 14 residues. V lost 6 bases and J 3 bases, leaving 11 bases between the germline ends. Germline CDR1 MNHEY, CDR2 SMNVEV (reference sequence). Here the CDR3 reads CASREGGANEKLFF. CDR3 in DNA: TGTGCCAGCAGAGAGGGGGGTGCTAATGAAAAACTGTTTTTT.

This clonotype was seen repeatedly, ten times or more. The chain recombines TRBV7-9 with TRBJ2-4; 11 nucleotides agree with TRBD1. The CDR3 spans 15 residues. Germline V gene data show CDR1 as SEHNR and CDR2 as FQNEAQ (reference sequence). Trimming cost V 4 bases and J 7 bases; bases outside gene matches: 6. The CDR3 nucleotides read TGTGCCAGCAGCTCCCCGGGACAGGGGGGGAACATTCAGTACTTC. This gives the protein CASSSPGQGGNIQYF.

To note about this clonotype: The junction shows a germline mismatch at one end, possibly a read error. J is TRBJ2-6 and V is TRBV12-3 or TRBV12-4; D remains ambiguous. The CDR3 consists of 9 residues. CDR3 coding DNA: TGTGCCAGCAGTTTCCCCCCGGCTTTC. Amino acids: CASSFPPAF.

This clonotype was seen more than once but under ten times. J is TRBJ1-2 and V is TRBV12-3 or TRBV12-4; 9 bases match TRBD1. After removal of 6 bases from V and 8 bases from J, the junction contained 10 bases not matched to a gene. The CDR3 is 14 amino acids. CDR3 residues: CASSTGTGSSGYTF. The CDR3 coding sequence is TGTGCCAGCAGCACCGGGACAGGGTCGTCAGGCTACACCTTC.

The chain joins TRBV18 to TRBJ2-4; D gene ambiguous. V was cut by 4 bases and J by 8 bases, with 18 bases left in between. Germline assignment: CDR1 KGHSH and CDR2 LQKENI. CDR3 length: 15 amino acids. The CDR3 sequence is CASSHPGRPADIQYF. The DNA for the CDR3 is TGTGCCAGCTCACACCCCGGCAGGCCGGCGGACATTCAGTACTTC.

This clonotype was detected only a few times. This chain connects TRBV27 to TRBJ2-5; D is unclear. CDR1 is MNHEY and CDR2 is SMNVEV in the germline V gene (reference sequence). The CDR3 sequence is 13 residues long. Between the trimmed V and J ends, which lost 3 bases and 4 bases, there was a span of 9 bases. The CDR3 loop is CASSLRVTETQYF. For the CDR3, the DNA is TGTGCCAGCAGTTTGCGCGTCACAGAGACCCAGTACTTC.

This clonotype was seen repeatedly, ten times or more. CDR3 protein: CASSQGQGGTYEQYF. The CDR3, as DNA: TGCGCCAGCAGCCAGGGACAGGGAGGAACCTACGAGCAGTACTTC. The rearrangement joins TRBV4-1 to TRBJ2-7; 9 positions match TRBD1. Trimming removed 3 bases from V and 2 bases from J; junction bases left unmatched: 5. The length of the CDR3 is 15 residues. Germline CDR1 reads MGHRA; CDR2 reads YSYEKL.

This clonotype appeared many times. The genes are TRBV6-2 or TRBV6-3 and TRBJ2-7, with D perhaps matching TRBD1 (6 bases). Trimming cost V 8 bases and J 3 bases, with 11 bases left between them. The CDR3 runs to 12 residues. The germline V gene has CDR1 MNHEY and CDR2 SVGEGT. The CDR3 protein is CASLGHLYEQYF. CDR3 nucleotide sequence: TGTGCCAGCCTGGGACACCTCTACGAGCAGTACTTC.

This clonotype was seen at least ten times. The CDR3 DNA reads TGTGCCAGCAGTTTATCGACACTCACAGATACGCAGTATTTT. Translated: CASSLSTLTDTQYF. This rearrangement joins TRBV27 to TRBJ2-3; no reliable D call. Germline-derived CDR1 and CDR2 are MNHEY and SMNVEV (reference sequence). The CDR3 runs to 14 residues. Trimming cost V 0 bases and J 2 bases, with 6 bases left between them.

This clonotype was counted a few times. CDR3 sequence reads: CASSSPSYSGNTIYF. The CDR3 coding sequence is TGTGCCAGCAGTTCCCCTAGCTACTCTGGAAACACCATATATTTT. The rearrangement joins TRBV7-9 to TRBJ1-3; no firm D call. V gave up 6 bases and J gave up 0 bases, with 12 bases separating them. CDR3 length: 15 amino acids. The V gene's germline CDR1 is SEHNR and CDR2 FQNEAQ (reference sequence). Full variable domain (remainder filled in from reference TRBV7-9 and TRBJ1-3): DTGVSQNPRHKITKRGQNVTFRCDPISEHNRLYWYRQTLGQGPEFLTYFQNEAQLEKSRLLSDRFSAERPKGSFSTLEIQRTEQGDSAMYLCASSSPSYSGNTIYFGEGSWLTVV.

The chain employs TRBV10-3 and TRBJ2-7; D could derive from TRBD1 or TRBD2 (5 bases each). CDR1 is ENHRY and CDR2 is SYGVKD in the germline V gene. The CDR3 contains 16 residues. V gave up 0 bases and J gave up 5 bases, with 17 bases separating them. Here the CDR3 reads CAISESYGHGRDEQYF. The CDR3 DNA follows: TGTGCCATCAGTGAGTCCTATGGACACGGGCGGGACGAGCAGTACTTC.

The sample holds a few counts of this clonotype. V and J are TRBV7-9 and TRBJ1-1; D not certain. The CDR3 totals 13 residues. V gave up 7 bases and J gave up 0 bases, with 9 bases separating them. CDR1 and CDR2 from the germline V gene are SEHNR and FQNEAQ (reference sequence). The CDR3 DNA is TGTGCCAGCACTCGCGGAATGAACACTGAAGCTTTCTTT. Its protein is CASTRGMNTEAFF.

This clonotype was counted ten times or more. The CDR3 DNA sequence: TGTGCCAGCAGTTTCCACTCCCTCGCTGCGGGGGGGCCGGGCGGGGAGCTGTTTTTT. It is translated as CASSFHSLAAGGPGGELFF. The chain has TRBV27 and TRBJ2-2; 9 bases fit TRBD2. Germline loops: CDR1 MNHEY, CDR2 SMNVEV (reference sequence). After removal of 3 bases from V and 7 bases from J, the junction contained 18 bases not matched to a gene. There are 19 residues in the CDR3.

The DNA for the CDR3 is TGCGCCAGCAGTGAGCAGGTTATGGGCCGGACTAGCGGGGGGTTGAATACGCAGTATTTT. Its protein is CASSEQVMGRTSGGLNTQYF. The chain is built from TRBV10-1 and TRBJ2-3; TRBD2 agrees at 14 bases. The CDR3 runs 20 residues. Germline assignment: CDR1 WNHNN and CDR2 SYGVQD (reference sequence). Unmatched junction bases numbered 17, after V lost 2 bases and J lost 7 bases.

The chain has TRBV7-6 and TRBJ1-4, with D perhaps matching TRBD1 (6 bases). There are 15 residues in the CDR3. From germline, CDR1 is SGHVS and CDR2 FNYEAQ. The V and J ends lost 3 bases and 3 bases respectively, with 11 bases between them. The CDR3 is CASSFQGSANEKLFF. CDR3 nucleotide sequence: TGTGCCAGCAGCTTCCAGGGGTCGGCTAATGAAAAACTGTTTTTT.

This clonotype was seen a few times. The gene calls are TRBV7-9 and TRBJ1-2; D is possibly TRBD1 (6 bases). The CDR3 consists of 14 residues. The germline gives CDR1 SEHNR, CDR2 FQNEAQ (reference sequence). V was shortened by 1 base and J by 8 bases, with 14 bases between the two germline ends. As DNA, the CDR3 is TGTGCCAGCAGCTTAGGACAGGCTGAGGACGGCTACACCTTC. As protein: CASSLGQAEDGYTF. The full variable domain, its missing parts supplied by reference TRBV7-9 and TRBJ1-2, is DTGVSQNPRHKITKRGQNVTFRCDPISEHNRLYWYRQTLGQGPEFLTYFQNEAQLEKSRLLSDRFSAERPKGSFSTLEIQRTEQGDSAMYLCASSLGQAEDGYTFGSGTRLTVV.

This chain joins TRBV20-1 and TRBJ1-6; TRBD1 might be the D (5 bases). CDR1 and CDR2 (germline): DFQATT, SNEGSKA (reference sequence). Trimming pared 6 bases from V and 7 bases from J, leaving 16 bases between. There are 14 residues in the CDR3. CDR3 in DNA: TGCAGTGCCCCGCGAGGAGGGGCGAATTCACCCCTCCACTTT. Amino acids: CSAPRGGANSPLHF.

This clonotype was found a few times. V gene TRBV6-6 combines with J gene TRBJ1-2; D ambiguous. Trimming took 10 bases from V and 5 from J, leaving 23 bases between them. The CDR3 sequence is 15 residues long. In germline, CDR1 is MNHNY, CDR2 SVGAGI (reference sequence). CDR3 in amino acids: CATSAFRQQIYGYTF. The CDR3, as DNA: TGTGCCACCTCCGCGTTTCGTCAGCAAATTTATGGCTACACCTTC.

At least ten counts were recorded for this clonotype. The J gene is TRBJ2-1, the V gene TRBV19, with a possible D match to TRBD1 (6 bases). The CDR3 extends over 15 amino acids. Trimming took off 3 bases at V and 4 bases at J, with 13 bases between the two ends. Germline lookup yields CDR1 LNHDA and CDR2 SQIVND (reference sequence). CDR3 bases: TGTGCCAGTAGTATCGAGGGACATCCTTACAATGAGCAGTTCTTC. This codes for CASSIEGHPYNEQFF.

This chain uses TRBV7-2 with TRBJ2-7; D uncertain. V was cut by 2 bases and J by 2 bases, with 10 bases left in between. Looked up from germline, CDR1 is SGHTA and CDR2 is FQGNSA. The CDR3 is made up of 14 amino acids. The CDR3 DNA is TGTGCCAGCAGCTTACAAGGTCATCCCTACGAGCAGTACTTC. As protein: CASSLQGHPYEQYF.

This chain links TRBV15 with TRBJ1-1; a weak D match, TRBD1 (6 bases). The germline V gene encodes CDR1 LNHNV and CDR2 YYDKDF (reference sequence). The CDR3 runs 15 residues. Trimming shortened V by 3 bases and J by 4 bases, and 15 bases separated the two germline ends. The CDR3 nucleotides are TGTGCCACCAGCAGCAGCAGGGACATAGGCACTGAAGCTTTCTTT. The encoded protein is CATSSSRDIGTEAFF.

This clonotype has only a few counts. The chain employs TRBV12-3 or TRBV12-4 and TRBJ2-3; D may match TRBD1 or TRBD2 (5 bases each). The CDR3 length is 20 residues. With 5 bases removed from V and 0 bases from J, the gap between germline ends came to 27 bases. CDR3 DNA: TGTGCCAGCAGTACTCAATTAACAGGACTCTCGCCTCCTAGCACAGATACGCAGTATTTT. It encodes CASSTQLTGLSPPSTDTQYF.

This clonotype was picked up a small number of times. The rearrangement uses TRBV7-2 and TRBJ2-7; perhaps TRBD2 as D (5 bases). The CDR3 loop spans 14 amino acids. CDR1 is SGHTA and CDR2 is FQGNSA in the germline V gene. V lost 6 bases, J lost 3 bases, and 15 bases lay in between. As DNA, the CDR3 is TGTGCCAGCAGTCTGGAGGACGGATACTACGAGCAGTACTTC. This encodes CASSLEDGYYEQYF.

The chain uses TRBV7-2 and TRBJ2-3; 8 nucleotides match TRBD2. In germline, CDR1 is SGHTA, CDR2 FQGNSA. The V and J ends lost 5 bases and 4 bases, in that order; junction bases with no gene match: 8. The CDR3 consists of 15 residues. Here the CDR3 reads CASSRLARGPDTQYF. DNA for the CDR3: TGTGCCAGCAGCCGACTAGCGCGGGGTCCAGATACGCAGTATTTT.

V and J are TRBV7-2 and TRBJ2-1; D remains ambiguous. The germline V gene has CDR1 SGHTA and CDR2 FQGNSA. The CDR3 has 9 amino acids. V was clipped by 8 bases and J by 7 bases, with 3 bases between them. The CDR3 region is CASANEQFF. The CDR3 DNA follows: TGTGCCAGCGCTAATGAGCAGTTCTTC.